This record looks at one T cell receptor (beta chain) sequence and its context. No antigen is known for it. CDR1 is SGHTA, CDR2 FQGTGA, per germline. The CDR3 is made up of 14 amino acids. With 2 bases clipped from V and 7 bases from J, the junction kept 4 bases outside the gene matches. The sample belongs to a study of cytomegalovirus exposure and HLA in healthy donors. Each donor was healthy, and each was a bone marrow donor. The study's findings and limits: Many donors carried some public TCRs, although rarity characterized most TCR sequences.

In the PCR, 60 Vbeta and 13 Jbeta primers were used. Repertoires were generated with immunoSEQ multiplex PCR, while TCRdb's copy carries only in-frame clones and drops some. This listing includes approximately 50,000 clones. The chain has TRBV7-3 and TRBJ2-2, with 7 bases matching TRBD1. The TCR sequence derives from a female donor in good health and CMV-seronegative. The sequenced sample was PBMCs. The CDR3 protein is CASSLWQGVGELFF. The CDR3 DNA is TGTGCCAGCAGCTTATGGCAGGGGGTCGGGGAGCTGTTTTTT.